This T cell receptor beta chain was retrieved from a study of regulatory T cells in long-lasting Graves disease. Time point in this sample: newly diagnosed GD, antithyroid drugs for less than 3 months. Scientists built the TCR library using RNA that was extracted from PBMCs. The V gene lost 7 bases and the J gene lost 2 bases, with 17 bases spanning the gap. Germline V CDR1 and CDR2: SNHLY, FYNNEI. The CDR3 extends over 15 amino acids. Arm-PCR with iRepertoire HTBI primers amplified the CDR3 regions for these TCR beta libraries. Original processing notes: Across the samples, identification revealed about 62 TRBV and roughly 13 TRBJ segments. TCRdb processed the multiplex PCR reads anew with MiXCR; each CDR3 protein has one entry. Here the V and J calls rest on TCRdb's processing, not on the authors' analysis. This table holds about 560,000 distinct CDR3 sequences, about 16% found once. The data were also submitted as part of a second study, on T cells in Graves' hyperthyroidism and ophthalmopathy. Per that paper: Newly diagnosed patients aged 18 to 65 had hyperthyroidism of under 2 months' duration. Using the HTBI primer set, a first-round RT-PCR was run on the TCR CDR3. A median roughly six months before onset, the model predicted ophthalmopathy.

The chain uses TRBV2 and TRBJ1-1, with a weak D call TRBD1 (6 bases). The source of this sequence is a man aged 18 to 30 with Graves disease. The sample here was peripheral blood mononuclear cells (PBMCs), taken at new diagnosis, from a patient treated with antithyroid drugs. The CDR3, as DNA: TGTGCCAGCACTCGAACGGGGGCACGAAACACTGAAGCTTTCTTT. Amino acid sequence: CASTRTGARNTEAFF. The full variable domain, rest sourced from reference TRBV2 and TRBJ1-1, is EPEVTQTPSHQVTQMGQEVILRCVPISNHLYFYWYRQILGQKVEFLVSFYNNEISEKSEIFDDQFSVERPDGSNFTLKIRSTKLEDSAMYFCASTRTGARNTEAFFGQGTRLTVV.